This TCR beta chain was profiled in a study of blood T cell repertoires in COVID-19. Study-wide background: The origin of the acute and convalescent COVID-19 samples was the United States, Italy and Spain. Nucleic acid was either cDNA or gDNA, and it came from T cells, B-cell-depleted T cells, or PBMCs.

Original processing methods: Nucleated cell counts were estimated from reference gene primer amplification. Method: immunoSEQ multiplex PCR; TCRdb's copy keeps in-frame clones and lacks some. V and J calls and clone size are copied from that table; D and trimming were computed from the DNA. The sample shows over 95,000 clones, roughly 90% of them seen only once. This clone has more than one count but fewer than ten. From germline, CDR1 is MNHEY and CDR2 SVGEGT. Trimming cost V 2 bases and J 2 bases; bases outside gene matches: 14. The CDR3 covers 19 residues. The sequence came from a human donor with acute or convalescent COVID-19. The donor label of this sample is uncertain. The J gene is TRBJ2-4, the V gene TRBV6-2 or TRBV6-3; 8 nucleotides match TRBD2. The specimen was peripheral blood. This chain's CDR3 is CASSYPTTSSGGTKNIQYF. The CDR3 region has the DNA TGTGCCAGCAGTTACCCGACCACGTCCTCGGGGGGGACCAAAAACATTCAGTACTTC.